Presented here are 2 T cell receptor beta chains from one specimen sequenced in a study of cytomegalovirus exposure and HLA in healthy donors. Primers included in the PCR were 60 Vbeta and 13 Jbeta primers. Generated by immunoSEQ multiplex PCR, the TCRdb table keeps only in-frame clones and is missing some. The sample yields some 46,000 clones, of which the top ten take up about 1.7%. Sequencing was carried out using PBMCs. The receptor source for this set is a woman aged 25-40 years in good health and CMV-seronegative.

V usage is TRBV6-6 and J usage is TRBJ2-3, with a tentative D call TRBD1 (5 bases). The germline V and J ends were trimmed by 5 bases and 3 bases, with 18 bases remaining between them. Germline CDR1 reads MNHNY; CDR2 reads SVGAGI (reference sequence). This CDR3 is built from 16 residues. This chain's CDR3 is CASSGKGQGRTDTQYF. The DNA for the CDR3 is TGTGCCAGCAGTGGAAAGGGGCAGGGTAGGACAGATACGCAGTATTTT.

This sequence joins TRBV5-1 and TRBJ2-1; the match to TRBD2 covers 9 bases. CDR3 length equals 14 residues. The J segment lost 7 bases and the V segment lost 4 bases, leaving 6 bases of the junction unmatched. Germline V gene data show CDR1 as SGHRS and CDR2 as YFSETQ. The CDR3 DNA follows: TGCGCCAGCAGCCCGAGGGCGGGGGGGAATGAGCAGTTCTTC. Translated: CASSPRAGGNEQFF.